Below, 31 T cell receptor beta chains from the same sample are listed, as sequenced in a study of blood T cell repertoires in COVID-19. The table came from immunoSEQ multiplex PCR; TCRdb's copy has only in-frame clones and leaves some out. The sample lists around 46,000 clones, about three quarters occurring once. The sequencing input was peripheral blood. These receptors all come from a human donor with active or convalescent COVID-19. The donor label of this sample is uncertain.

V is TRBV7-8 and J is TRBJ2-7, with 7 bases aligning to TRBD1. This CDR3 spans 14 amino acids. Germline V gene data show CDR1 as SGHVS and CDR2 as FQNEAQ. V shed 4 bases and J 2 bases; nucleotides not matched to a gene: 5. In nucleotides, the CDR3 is TGTGCCAGCAGCTACCGACAGGGTCCCTACGAGCAGTACTTC. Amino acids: CASSYRQGPYEQYF.

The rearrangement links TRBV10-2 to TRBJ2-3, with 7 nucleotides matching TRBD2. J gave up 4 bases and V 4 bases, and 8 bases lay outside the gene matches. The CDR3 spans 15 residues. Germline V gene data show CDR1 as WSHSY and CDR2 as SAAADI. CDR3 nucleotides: TGCGCCAGCAGTGGGGCGGGAGTGTCCTCAGATACGCAGTATTTT. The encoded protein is CASSGAGVSSDTQYF.

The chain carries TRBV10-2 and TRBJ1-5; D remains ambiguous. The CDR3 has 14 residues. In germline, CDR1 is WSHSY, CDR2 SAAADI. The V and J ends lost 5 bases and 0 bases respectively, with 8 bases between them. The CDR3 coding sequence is TGCGCCAGCAGTAATACAGTTAGCAATCAGCCCCAGCATTTT. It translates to CASSNTVSNQPQHF.

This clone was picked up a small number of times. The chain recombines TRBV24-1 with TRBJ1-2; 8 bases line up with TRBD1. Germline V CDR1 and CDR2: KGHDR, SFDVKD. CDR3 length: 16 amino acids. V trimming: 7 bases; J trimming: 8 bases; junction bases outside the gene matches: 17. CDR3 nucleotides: TGTGCCACCAGCCCCGGGACAGGAGGCCCCTTTCGGGGCTACACCTTC. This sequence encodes CATSPGTGGPFRGYTF.

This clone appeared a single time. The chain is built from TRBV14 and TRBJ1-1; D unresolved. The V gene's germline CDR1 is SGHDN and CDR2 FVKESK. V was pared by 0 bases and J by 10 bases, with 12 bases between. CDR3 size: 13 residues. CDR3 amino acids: CASSQDLAGRAFF. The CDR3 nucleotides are TGTGCCAGCAGCCAAGATCTAGCGGGGAGAGCTTTCTTT.

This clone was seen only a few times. CDR3 protein: CASSLTGRGGELFF. CDR3 nucleotides: TGTGCCAGCAGTCTCACAGGGAGAGGCGGGGAGCTGTTTTTT. The gene calls are TRBV28 and TRBJ2-2; TRBD1 is a possible D gene (6 bases). CDR3 length: 14 amino acids. Germline CDR1 MDHEN, CDR2 SYDVKM. The V end was cut by 5 bases, the J end by 7 bases, with 14 bases between.

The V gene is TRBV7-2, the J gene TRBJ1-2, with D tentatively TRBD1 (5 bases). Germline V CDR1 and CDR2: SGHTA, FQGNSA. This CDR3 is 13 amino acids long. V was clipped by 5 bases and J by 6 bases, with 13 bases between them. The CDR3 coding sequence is TGTGCCAGCAGCCCCTGGGGCGTAGATGGCTACACCTTC. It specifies CASSPWGVDGYTF.

The CDR3 loop reads CASSPGGRDYGYTF. DNA of the CDR3: TGTGCCAGCAGCCCAGGGGGCAGGGACTATGGCTACACCTTC. The rearrangement links TRBV3-1 (or the pseudogene TRBV3-2) to TRBJ1-2; 8 nucleotides line up with TRBD1. Germline values: CDR1 LGHDT, CDR2 YNNKEL (reference sequence). With V trimmed by 4 bases and J by 3 bases, 4 bases remained unmatched. The CDR3 totals 14 residues.

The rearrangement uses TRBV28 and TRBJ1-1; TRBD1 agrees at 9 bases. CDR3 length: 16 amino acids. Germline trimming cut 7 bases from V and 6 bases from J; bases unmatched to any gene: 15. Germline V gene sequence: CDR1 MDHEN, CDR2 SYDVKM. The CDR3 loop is CASTQHATGGGPEAFF. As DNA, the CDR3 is TGTGCCAGCACTCAACATGCGACAGGGGGTGGTCCTGAAGCTTTCTTT.

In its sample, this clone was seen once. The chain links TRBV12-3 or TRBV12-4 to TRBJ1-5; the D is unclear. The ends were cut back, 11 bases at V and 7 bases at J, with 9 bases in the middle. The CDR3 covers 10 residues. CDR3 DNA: TGTGCCCGCGCCCTCCAGCCCCAGCATTTT. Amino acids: CARALQPQHF.

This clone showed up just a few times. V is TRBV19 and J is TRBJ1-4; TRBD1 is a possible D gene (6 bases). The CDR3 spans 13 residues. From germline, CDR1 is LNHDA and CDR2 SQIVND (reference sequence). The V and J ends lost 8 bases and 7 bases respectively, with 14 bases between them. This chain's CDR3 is CASSQGFREKLFF. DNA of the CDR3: TGTGCCAGTTCACAGGGTTTCCGTGAAAAACTGTTTTTT.

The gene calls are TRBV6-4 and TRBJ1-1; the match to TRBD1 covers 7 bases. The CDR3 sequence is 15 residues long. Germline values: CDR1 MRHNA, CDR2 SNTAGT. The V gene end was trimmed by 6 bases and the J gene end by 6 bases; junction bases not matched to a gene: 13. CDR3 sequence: CASSRDSRMGPEAFF. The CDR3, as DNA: TGTGCCAGCAGCCGGGACAGTAGGATGGGACCTGAAGCTTTCTTT.

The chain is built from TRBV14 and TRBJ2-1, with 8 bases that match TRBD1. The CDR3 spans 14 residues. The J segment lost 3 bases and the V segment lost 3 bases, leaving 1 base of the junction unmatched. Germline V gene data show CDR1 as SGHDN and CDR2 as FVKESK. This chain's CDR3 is CASSHGQGYNEQFF. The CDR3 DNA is TGTGCCAGCAGCCACGGACAGGGCTACAATGAGCAGTTCTTC.

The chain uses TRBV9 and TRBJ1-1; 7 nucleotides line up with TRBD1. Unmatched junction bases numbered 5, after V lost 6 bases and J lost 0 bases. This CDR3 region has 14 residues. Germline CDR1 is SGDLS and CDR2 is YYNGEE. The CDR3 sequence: CASTKTGMNTEAFF. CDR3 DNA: TGTGCCAGCACGAAGACAGGGATGAACACTGAAGCTTTCTTT. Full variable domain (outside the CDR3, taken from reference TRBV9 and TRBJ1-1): DSGVTQTPKHLITATGQRVTLRCSPRSGDLSVYWYQQSLDQGLQFLIQYYNGEERAKGNILERFSAQQFPDLHSELNLSSLELGDSALYFCASTKTGMNTEAFFGQGTRLTVV.

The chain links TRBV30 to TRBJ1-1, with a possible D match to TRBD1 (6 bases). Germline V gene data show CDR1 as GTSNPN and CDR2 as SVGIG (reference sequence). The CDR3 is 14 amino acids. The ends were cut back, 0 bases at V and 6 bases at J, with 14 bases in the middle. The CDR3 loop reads CAWSVLGGVAEAFF. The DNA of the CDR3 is TGTGCCTGGAGTGTACTAGGGGGGGTGGCTGAAGCTTTCTTT.

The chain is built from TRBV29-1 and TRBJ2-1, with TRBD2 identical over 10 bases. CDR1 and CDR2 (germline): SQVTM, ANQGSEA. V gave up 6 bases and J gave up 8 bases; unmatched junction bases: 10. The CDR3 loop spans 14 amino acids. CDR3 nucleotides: TGCAGCGTCGAAAGCGGGAGGGCCACCCATGAGCAGTTCTTC. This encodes CSVESGRATHEQFF.

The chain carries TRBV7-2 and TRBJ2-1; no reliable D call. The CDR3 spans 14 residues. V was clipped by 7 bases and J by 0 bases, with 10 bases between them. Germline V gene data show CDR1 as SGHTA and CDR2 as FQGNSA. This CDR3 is CASTDFPSYNEQFF. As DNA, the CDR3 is TGTGCCAGCACCGACTTCCCCTCCTACAATGAGCAGTTCTTC. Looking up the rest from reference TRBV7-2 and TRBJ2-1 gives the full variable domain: GAGVSQSPSNKVTEKGKDVELRCDPISGHTALYWYRQSLGQGLEFLIYFQGNSAPDKSGLPSDRFSAERTGGSVSTLTIQRTQQEDSAVYLCASTDFPSYNEQFFGPGTRLTVL.

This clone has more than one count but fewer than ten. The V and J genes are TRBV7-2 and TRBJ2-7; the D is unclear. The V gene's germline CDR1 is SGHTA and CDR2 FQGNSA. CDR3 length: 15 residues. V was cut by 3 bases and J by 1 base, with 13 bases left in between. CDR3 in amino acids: CASSFYASPSYEQYF. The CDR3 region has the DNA TGTGCCAGCAGCTTTTACGCGAGTCCGTCCTACGAGCAGTACTTC.

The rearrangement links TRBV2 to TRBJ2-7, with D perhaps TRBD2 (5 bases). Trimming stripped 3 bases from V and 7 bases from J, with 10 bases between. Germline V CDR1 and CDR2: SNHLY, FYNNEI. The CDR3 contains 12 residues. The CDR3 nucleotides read TGTGCCAGCAGTGAGGATGGGAGTGAGCAGTACTTC. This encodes CASSEDGSEQYF. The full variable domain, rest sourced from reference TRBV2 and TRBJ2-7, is EPEVTQTPSHQVTQMGQEVILRCVPISNHLYFYWYRQILGQKVEFLVSFYNNEISEKSEIFDDQFSVERPDGSNFTLKIRSTKLEDSAMYFCASSEDGSEQYFGPGTRLTVT.

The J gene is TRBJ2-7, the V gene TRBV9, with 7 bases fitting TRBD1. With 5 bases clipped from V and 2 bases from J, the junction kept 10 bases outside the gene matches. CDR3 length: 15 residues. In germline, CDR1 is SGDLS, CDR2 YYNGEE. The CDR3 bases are TGTGCCAGCAGTCGACAGGGATGGGGGACCTACGAGCAGTACTTC. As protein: CASSRQGWGTYEQYF.

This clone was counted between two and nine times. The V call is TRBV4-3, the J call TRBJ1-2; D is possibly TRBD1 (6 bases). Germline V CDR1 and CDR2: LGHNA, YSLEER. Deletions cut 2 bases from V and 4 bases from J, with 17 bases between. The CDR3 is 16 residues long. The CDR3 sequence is CASSQTGSLGAYGYTF. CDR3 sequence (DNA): TGCGCCAGCAGCCAAACCGGTAGTCTGGGGGCCTATGGCTACACCTTC.

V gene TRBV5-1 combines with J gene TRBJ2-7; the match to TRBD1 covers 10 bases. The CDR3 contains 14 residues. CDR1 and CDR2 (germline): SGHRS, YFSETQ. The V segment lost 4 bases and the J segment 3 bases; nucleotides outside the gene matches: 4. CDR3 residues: CASSLGDRGYEQYF. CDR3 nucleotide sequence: TGCGCCAGCAGCCTTGGGGACAGGGGCTACGAGCAGTACTTC.

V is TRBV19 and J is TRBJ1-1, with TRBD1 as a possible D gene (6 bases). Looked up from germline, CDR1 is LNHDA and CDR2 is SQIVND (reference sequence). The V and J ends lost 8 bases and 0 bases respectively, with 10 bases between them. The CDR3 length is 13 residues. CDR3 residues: CASRGQLNTEAFF. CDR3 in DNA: TGTGCCAGTCGCGGACAGTTGAACACTGAAGCTTTCTTT.

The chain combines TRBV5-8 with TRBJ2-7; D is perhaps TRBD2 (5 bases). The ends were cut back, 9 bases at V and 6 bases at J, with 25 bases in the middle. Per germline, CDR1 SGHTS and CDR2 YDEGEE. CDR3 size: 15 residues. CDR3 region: CATSAEGQITFEQYF. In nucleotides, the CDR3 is TGTGCCACCTCGGCAGAGGGTCAAATTACGTTCGAGCAGTACTTC.

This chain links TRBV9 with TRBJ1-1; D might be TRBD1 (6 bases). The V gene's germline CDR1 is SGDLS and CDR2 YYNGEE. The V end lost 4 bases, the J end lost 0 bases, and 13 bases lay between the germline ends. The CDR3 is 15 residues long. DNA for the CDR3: TGTGCCAGCAGCCCTCGGACAGTCATGAACACTGAAGCTTTCTTT. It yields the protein CASSPRTVMNTEAFF. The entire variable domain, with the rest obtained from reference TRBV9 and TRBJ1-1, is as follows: DSGVTQTPKHLITATGQRVTLRCSPRSGDLSVYWYQQSLDQGLQFLIQYYNGEERAKGNILERFSAQQFPDLHSELNLSSLELGDSALYFCASSPRTVMNTEAFFGQGTRLTVV.

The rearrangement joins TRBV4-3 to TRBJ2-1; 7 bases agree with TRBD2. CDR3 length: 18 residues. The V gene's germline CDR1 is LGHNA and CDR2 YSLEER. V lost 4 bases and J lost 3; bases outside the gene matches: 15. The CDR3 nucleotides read TGCGCCAGCAGCCGCAGGACCATGACTAGCCAAATCTACAATGAGCAGTTCTTC. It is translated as CASSRRTMTSQIYNEQFF.

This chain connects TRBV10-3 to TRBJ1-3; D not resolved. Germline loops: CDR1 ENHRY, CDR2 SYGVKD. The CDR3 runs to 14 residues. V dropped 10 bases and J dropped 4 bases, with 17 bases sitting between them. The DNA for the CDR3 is TGTGCCACCCGCTTTTTGGAGTTGGGAAACACCATATATTTT. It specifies CATRFLELGNTIYF.

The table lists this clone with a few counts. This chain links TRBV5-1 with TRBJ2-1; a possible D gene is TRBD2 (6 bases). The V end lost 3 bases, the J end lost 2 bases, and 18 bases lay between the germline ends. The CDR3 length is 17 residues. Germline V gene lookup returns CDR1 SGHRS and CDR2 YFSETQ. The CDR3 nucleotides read TGCGCCAGCAGCTCCCGCCGGGGCGGGGCACCCTACAATGAGCAGTTCTTC. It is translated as CASSSRRGGAPYNEQFF.

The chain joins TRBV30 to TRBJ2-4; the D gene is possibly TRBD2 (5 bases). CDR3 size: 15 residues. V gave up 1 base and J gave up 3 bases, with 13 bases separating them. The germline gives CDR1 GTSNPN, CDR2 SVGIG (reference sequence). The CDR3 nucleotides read TGTGCCTGGAGTGCGGGGAGTGGGGACAAAAACATTCAGTACTTC. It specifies CAWSAGSGDKNIQYF.

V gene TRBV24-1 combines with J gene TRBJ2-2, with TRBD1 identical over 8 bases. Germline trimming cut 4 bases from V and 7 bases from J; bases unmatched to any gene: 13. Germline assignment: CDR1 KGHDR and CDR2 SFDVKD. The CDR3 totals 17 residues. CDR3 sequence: CATSDPPGQGANGELFF. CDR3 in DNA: TGTGCCACCAGTGACCCGCCTGGGCAGGGGGCCAACGGGGAGCTGTTTTTT.

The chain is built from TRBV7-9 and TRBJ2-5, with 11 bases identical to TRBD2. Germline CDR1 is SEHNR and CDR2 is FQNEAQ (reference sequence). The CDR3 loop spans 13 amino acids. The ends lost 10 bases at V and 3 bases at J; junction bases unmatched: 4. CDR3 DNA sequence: TGTGCCACCGTAGCGGGAGGGAAAGAGACCCAGTACTTC. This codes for CATVAGGKETQYF.